This T cell receptor (beta chain) was profiled in a study of Graves' ophthalmopathy and Graves' hyperthyroidism. Diagnosis was based on clinical symptoms, serum thyroxine, TRAb, thyroid ultrasound and orbital computed tomography. The CDR3 is made up of 16 amino acids. V lost 5 bases and J lost 3, with 18 bases in between. Germline V gene data show CDR1 as KGHDR and CDR2 as SFDVKD. This clonotype was counted at least ten times. Beta-chain TCR CDR3 regions were amplified from RNA transcripts. Second-round multiplex PCR came after first-round RT-PCR with HTBI primers. TCRdb passed the multiplex PCR reads through MiXCR, listing each CDR3 protein once. This table has over a million distinct CDR3 sequences, about 35% appearing once.

V gene TRBV24-1 combines with J gene TRBJ2-5, with D possibly called TRBD1 or TRBD2 (5 bases each). This TCR was sampled from an adult man with Graves' hyperthyroidism. Material for sequencing was peripheral blood or thyroid tissue (not recorded which). The CDR3 spells CATSAPLGMGEETQYF. The CDR3 DNA reads as TGTGCCACCAGTGCGCCCCTGGGGATGGGGGAAGAGACCCAGTACTTC.